This T cell receptor beta chain was found in a study of blood T cell repertoires in COVID-19. Background on the study: T cells, B-cell-depleted T cells, or PBMCs supplied cDNA or gDNA.

Here immunoSEQ multiplex PCR was the method, and the copy in TCRdb shows in-frame clones only, minus some. The sample carries roughly 300,000 clones, around nine tenths recorded once. The V gene lost 1 base and the J gene lost 1 base, with 11 bases spanning the gap. Germline V lookup: CDR1 SGHDN, CDR2 FVKESK. The CDR3 sequence is 16 residues long. Participants were aged 18 to 89 years, lived in around 22 US areas, and enrolled virtually. All recovered Cohort 3 donors got two negative PCRs, got clearance, or saw symptom resolution. The sequence derives from a woman aged 25 to 39 who had recovered from COVID-19. V and J are TRBV14 and TRBJ1-3; no reliable D call. The specimen sequenced was PBMCs or T cells enriched from blood (not recorded which). As DNA, the CDR3 is TGTGCCAGCAGCCAAGTACCGGGTTATTCTGGAAACACCATATATTTT. Amino acid sequence: CASSQVPGYSGNTIYF.